The 28 T cell receptor beta chains below were found in one sample sequenced in a study of identical twins. TCRdb recomputed calls from the 5' RACE reads with MiXCR, one row per CDR3 protein. The table lists some 600,000 distinct CDR3 sequences, just over 7% of them singletons, with roughly 1.6% in the top ten. These same data were also listed under a study on yellow fever vaccine responses in identical twins.

Material for sequencing was PBMCs. The receptors were sampled from a woman under 30 in good health.

This clonotype was detected only a few times. The chain employs TRBV20-1 and TRBJ2-7; a weak D match, TRBD2 (5 bases). V lost 6 bases, J lost 7 bases, and 16 bases lay in between. CDR1 is DFQATT, CDR2 SNEGSKA, per germline (reference sequence). This CDR3 region has 12 residues. In DNA form, the CDR3 reads TGCAGTGCCCTAAAGGACTCCCGAGAGCAGTACTTC. Encoded protein: CSALKDSREQYF.

The gene calls are TRBV3-1 and TRBJ2-2; 7 bases match TRBD2. Germline lookup yields CDR1 LGHDT and CDR2 YNNKEL (reference sequence). V lost 5 bases, J lost 3 bases, and 9 bases stayed unmatched. This CDR3 is built from 16 residues. CDR3 sequence (DNA): TGTGCCAGCAGCTTTACGCGGGGGTCCGACACCGGGGAGCTGTTTTTT. The encoded protein is CASSFTRGSDTGELFF.

This clonotype appeared a few times. The chain uses TRBV27 and TRBJ2-2; 7 bases map to TRBD1. The CDR3 loop spans 13 amino acids. Germline CDR1 MNHEY, CDR2 SMNVEV (reference sequence). V was clipped by 6 bases and J by 6 bases; unmatched bases: 4. CDR3 sequence reads: CASSLTGSGELFF. As DNA, the CDR3 is TGTGCCAGCAGCCTGACAGGGTCCGGGGAGCTGTTTTTT.

This clonotype was recorded at least ten times. The CDR3 DNA sequence: TGTGCCAGCAGCCCCGGGACTAGCGGGAGAGCGGATACGCAGTATTTT. Residues: CASSPGTSGRADTQYF. V and J are TRBV11-2 and TRBJ2-3, with 14 bases fitting TRBD2. Losses at the gene ends were 5 bases for V and 6 bases for J; bases not matched to a gene: 7. The CDR3 is made up of 16 amino acids. Per the germline V gene, CDR1 is SGHAT and CDR2 is FQNNGV.

V is TRBV5-8 and J is TRBJ2-7, with 8 bases fitting TRBD2. J was trimmed by 4 bases and V by 4 bases; bases with no gene match: 13. Germline V gives CDR1 SGHTS, CDR2 YDEGEE. There are 16 residues in the CDR3. DNA of the CDR3: TGTGCCAGCAGCCTGGTGGCAGCGGGAGAGGGTTACGAGCAGTACTTC. Residues: CASSLVAAGEGYEQYF. Drawing the rest from reference TRBV5-8 and TRBJ2-7, the complete variable domain is EAGVTQSPTHLIKTRGQQATLRCSPISGHTSVYWYQQALGLGLQFLLWYDEGEERNRGNFPPRFSGRQFPNYSSELNVNALELEDSALYLCASSLVAAGEGYEQYFGPGTRLTVT.

This clonotype was found a few times. J is TRBJ1-6 and V is TRBV11-2; D possibly corresponds to TRBD1 (5 bases). Germline CDR1 SGHAT, CDR2 FQNNGV. V lost 5 bases and J lost 5, with 19 bases in between. The CDR3 spans 17 residues. CDR3 sequence: CASSLGHGAMDNSPLHF. The CDR3 DNA is TGTGCCAGCAGCCTTGGTCACGGGGCAATGGATAATTCACCCCTCCACTTT.

The chain uses TRBV20-1 and TRBJ2-1; tentatively, D is TRBD2 (7 bases). V gave up 6 bases and J gave up 0 bases, with 18 bases separating them. This CDR3 region has 16 residues. Germline CDR1 and CDR2: DFQATT and SNEGSKA (reference sequence). The CDR3 DNA reads as TGCAGTGCGCCGTCGGGGCGGGGGCTCTCCTACAATGAGCAGTTCTTC. Translated, it gives CSAPSGRGLSYNEQFF.

The chain employs TRBV20-1 and TRBJ1-4, with a weak D call TRBD1 (6 bases). This CDR3 spans 13 amino acids. CDR1 is DFQATT and CDR2 is SNEGSKA in the germline V gene (reference sequence). V lost 3 bases, J lost 8 bases, and 13 bases lay in between. DNA of the CDR3: TGCAGTGCTAGCAACAGGGTGGACGAAAAACTGTTTTTT. It translates to CSASNRVDEKLFF.

V and J are TRBV4-1 and TRBJ1-2; D is perhaps TRBD1 (5 bases). Trimming took 2 bases from V and 3 from J, leaving 13 bases between them. The CDR3 covers 15 residues. In germline, CDR1 is MGHRA, CDR2 YSYEKL. Written as DNA, the CDR3 is TGCGCCAGCAGCCAACAAGGGGAGGGAGACTATGGCTACACCTTC. Translation: CASSQQGEGDYGYTF.

There are a few counts of this clonotype. CDR3 DNA sequence: TGCAGCGTTGAGGTGGTGGATAACACTGAAGCTTTCTTT. Its protein is CSVEVVDNTEAFF. This chain connects TRBV29-1 to TRBJ1-1; D unclear. V was trimmed by 3 bases and J by 2 bases, leaving 10 bases between them. Germline CDR1 is SQVTM and CDR2 is ANQGSEA. The CDR3 totals 13 residues.

This clonotype has more than one count but fewer than ten. The chain uses TRBV12-3 or TRBV12-4 and TRBJ2-7; 8 bases line up with TRBD1. Trimming cost V 6 bases and J 4 bases; bases outside gene matches: 8. The CDR3 is 14 residues long. The CDR3 region is CASSDRDRWYEQYF. The CDR3 DNA follows: TGTGCCAGCAGCGACCGGGACAGGTGGTACGAGCAGTACTTC.

This clonotype was seen only a few times. The chain recombines TRBV15 with TRBJ2-1, with 8 bases that match TRBD2. V lost 8 bases, J lost 10 bases, and 10 bases stayed unmatched. Germline loops: CDR1 LNHNV, CDR2 YYDKDF (reference sequence). This CDR3 comprises 13 residues. The CDR3 DNA follows: TGTGCCACCGCGGGACTAGTGGTTTGGGAGCAGTTCTTC. Its translation is CATAGLVVWEQFF. Using reference TRBV15 and TRBJ2-1 for the parts outside the CDR3, the full variable domain is DAMVIQNPRYQVTQFGKPVTLSCSQTLNHNVMYWYQQKSSQAPKLLFHYYDKDFNNEADTPDNFQSRRPNTSFCFLDIRSPGLGDTAMYLCATAGLVVWEQFFGPGTRLTVL.

This clonotype was counted a few times. The chain joins TRBV29-1 to TRBJ2-1, with TRBD1 matching over 7 bases. After removal of 4 bases from V and 7 bases from J, the junction contained 4 bases not matched to a gene. The CDR3 length is 12 residues. Germline V gives CDR1 SQVTM, CDR2 ANQGSEA. The CDR3 region has the DNA TGCAGCGTTGCCTGGACAGGAAATGAGCAGTTCTTC. This sequence encodes CSVAWTGNEQFF.

V is TRBV4-1 and J is TRBJ2-1, with 8 bases aligning to TRBD2. V dropped 3 bases and J dropped 4; count of bases not matched to a gene: 8. The CDR3 has 16 amino acids. Germline V gene sequence: CDR1 MGHRA, CDR2 YSYEKL. Here the CDR3 reads CASSQSIAGLYNEQFF. CDR3 coding DNA: TGCGCCAGCAGCCAGTCCATAGCGGGACTGTACAATGAGCAGTTCTTC.

This clonotype was detected only a few times. The rearrangement joins TRBV20-1 to TRBJ2-7; TRBD1 matches 10 bases. The CDR3 is 15 amino acids. With 3 bases clipped from V and 4 bases from J, the junction kept 9 bases outside the gene matches. Germline assignment: CDR1 DFQATT and CDR2 SNEGSKA (reference sequence). The CDR3 loop is CSASMGQGIKYEQYF. CDR3 sequence (DNA): TGCAGTGCTAGTATGGGACAGGGGATAAAGTACGAGCAGTACTTC.

The chain is built from TRBV5-1 and TRBJ2-7, with 11 bases fitting TRBD2. This CDR3 comprises 17 residues. Germline V gene data show CDR1 as SGHRS and CDR2 as YFSETQ. V lost 2 bases, J lost 4 bases, and 11 bases stayed unmatched. DNA of the CDR3: TGCGCCAGCAGCTTATATGGCCCGACTAGCGGGGAGTACGAGCAGTACTTC. It specifies CASSLYGPTSGEYEQYF.

Many counts were recorded for this clonotype. In DNA, the CDR3 is TGTGCCAGCAGTTTCTCAGGGGGCCCTAATGAAAAACTGTTTTTT. Translating gives CASSFSGGPNEKLFF. The rearrangement links TRBV28 to TRBJ1-4, with 8 positions matching TRBD1. The germline V gene encodes CDR1 MDHEN and CDR2 SYDVKM. The CDR3 is 15 residues long. Trimming took 3 bases from V and 3 from J; bases not matched to a gene: 3. The full variable domain, rest sourced from reference TRBV28 and TRBJ1-4, is DVKVTQSSRYLVKRTGEKVFLECVQDMDHENMFWYRQDPGLGLRLIYFSYDVKMKEKGDIPEGYSVSREKKERFSLILESASTNQTSMYLCASSFSGGPNEKLFFGSGTQLSVL.

This clonotype has a count of ten or more. This chain connects TRBV12-3 or TRBV12-4 to TRBJ1-2, with D perhaps TRBD1 (5 bases). V lost 6 bases and J lost 7, with 21 bases in between. There are 15 residues in the CDR3. As DNA, the CDR3 is TGTGCCAGCAGCGCCCCCGGGTGGGACCCTATTGGCTACACCTTC. This translates into CASSAPGWDPIGYTF.

Ten or more counts support this clonotype. The rearrangement links TRBV7-3 to TRBJ2-3; 9 nucleotides align to TRBD2. V was clipped by 4 bases and J by 4 bases; unmatched bases: 6. CDR3 length equals 15 residues. CDR1 is SGHTA, CDR2 FQGTGA, per germline. The CDR3 DNA reads TGTGCCAGCAGCTACCTAGCGGGAATCGCAGATACGCAGTATTTT. This encodes CASSYLAGIADTQYF.

This clonotype was seen repeatedly, ten times or more. This sequence joins TRBV12-3 or TRBV12-4 and TRBJ2-1; D may be TRBD2 (6 bases). The ends were cut back, 5 bases at V and 0 bases at J, with 11 bases in the middle. There are 15 residues in the CDR3. CDR3 nucleotide sequence: TGTGCCAGCAGTCCCAGCGGGCTCTCCTACAATGAGCAGTTCTTC. It specifies CASSPSGLSYNEQFF.

In this sample, this clonotype turned up a few times. The chain recombines TRBV2 with TRBJ2-7; the D is unclear. CDR1 and CDR2 from the germline V gene are SNHLY and FYNNEI. Trimming stripped 3 bases from V and 7 bases from J, with 16 bases between. This CDR3 region has 14 residues. The CDR3, as DNA: TGTGCCAGCAGTGAGCAAGCGACCCTGGGGGAGCAGTACTTC. It encodes CASSEQATLGEQYF.

In DNA, the CDR3 is TGTGCCACCGGGACAGGGGTTCTAGGGTACGAGCAGTACGTC. Its protein is CATGTGVLGYEQYV. The chain links TRBV10-3 to TRBJ2-7; 10 nucleotides align to TRBD1. CDR3 size: 14 residues. The germline CDR1 and CDR2 sequences are ENHRY and SYGVKD. V shed 10 bases and J 4 bases; nucleotides not matched to a gene: 10.

A remark on this clonotype: At one end the junction does not follow the germline gene, possibly because of a read error. The chain couples TRBV7-9 to TRBJ2-2; D gene ambiguous. CDR1 SEHNR and CDR2 FQNEAQ come from the germline V gene (reference sequence). CDR3 length equals 14 residues. The CDR3 bases are TGTGCCGGCAGCCCCGCCGGGCACACCGGGGAGCTGTTTTTT. Its protein product is CAGSPAGHTGELFF.

The table lists this clonotype with a few counts. The CDR3 DNA is TGTGCCAGCAGTGACCGACAGCTAACCCAAGAGACCCAGTACTTC. Its protein product is CASSDRQLTQETQYF. The J gene is TRBJ2-5, the V gene TRBV25-1; the D gene is possibly TRBD1 (5 bases). V lost 3 bases and J lost 1, with 12 bases in between. Germline V gene sequence: CDR1 MGHDK, CDR2 SYGVNS. The CDR3 runs to 15 residues.

This clonotype turned up a few times. The rearrangement links TRBV28 to TRBJ1-3; possibly TRBD1 for D (5 bases). The CDR3 has 15 amino acids. Deletions cut 2 bases from V and 0 bases from J, with 8 bases between. Germline lookup yields CDR1 MDHEN and CDR2 SYDVKM. CDR3 nucleotides: TGTGCCAGCAGTTTACTGAGGGGCTCTGGAAACACCATATATTTT. This codes for CASSLLRGSGNTIYF.

Turning to this clonotype: A much larger clone differs by one base, so this may be a read error. The chain recombines TRBV10-3 with TRBJ2-2; 7 bases agree with TRBD2. CDR3 size: 17 residues. Germline CDR1 reads ENHRY; CDR2 reads SYGVKD. V was clipped by 4 bases and J by 0 bases; unmatched bases: 8. Here the CDR3 reads CAISVGGGSANTGELFF. As DNA, the CDR3 is TGTGCCATCAGTGTCGGTGGCGGGAGCGCGAACACCGGGGAGCTGTTTTTT.

This rearrangement joins TRBV7-3 to TRBJ2-5; D might be TRBD1 or TRBD2, each matching 5 bases. Looked up from germline, CDR1 is SGHTA and CDR2 is FQGTGA. Trimming left V 6 bases short and J 4 bases short, with 24 bases between. The CDR3 runs 17 residues. CDR3 coding DNA: TGTGCCAGCAGTACCGGGACCCACGGGGCGGTTTCAGAGACCCAGTACTTC. Its protein is CASSTGTHGAVSETQYF.

There are a few counts of this clonotype. This chain joins TRBV12-3 or TRBV12-4 and TRBJ2-1; 10 bases map to TRBD2. The CDR3 consists of 20 residues. Losses at the gene ends were 2 bases for V and 8 bases for J; bases not matched to a gene: 21. The CDR3 sequence is CASSLMSHLLTSGINYEQFF. CDR3 nucleotide sequence: TGTGCCAGCAGTTTAATGTCCCACCTGTTAACTAGCGGGATTAACTATGAGCAGTTCTTC.